The present T cell receptor beta chain was sequenced within a study of blood T cell repertoires in COVID-19. Germline V gene data show CDR1 as LGHNA and CDR2 as YNFKEQ. The CDR3 loop spans 15 amino acids. V was clipped by 4 bases and J by 4 bases, with 13 bases between them. The table came from immunoSEQ multiplex PCR; TCRdb's copy has only in-frame clones and leaves some out. The data show about 380,000 clones, roughly 80% seen once. This clone was seen only a few times. What was sequenced was peripheral blood. The rearrangement links TRBV4-2 to TRBJ2-2, with D tentatively TRBD2 (6 bases). The receptor's source is a human donor with acute or convalescent COVID-19. The donor label of this sample is uncertain. Written as DNA, the CDR3 is TGTGCCAGCAGCCCCGCGGGACTTCTCACCGGGGAGCTGTTTTTT. This codes for CASSPAGLLTGELFF.